The T cell receptor (beta chain) under discussion was sequenced for a study of cytomegalovirus exposure and HLA in healthy donors. Findings and caveats of the study: Most TCR sequences proved rare, with some public TCRs found in many donors.

Looked up from germline, CDR1 is SGHRS and CDR2 is YFSETQ. The CDR3 is 14 residues long. The ends lost 2 bases at V and 7 bases at J; junction bases unmatched: 4. The table came from immunoSEQ multiplex PCR; TCRdb's copy has only in-frame clones and leaves some out. The sample includes hundreds of thousands of clones, about 90% of them seen just once. As concerns this clone: Its antigen remains unidentified.

Among the 110 or so subjects of the validation cohort, separate from the roughly 700-subject first cohort, were the donors. The chain joins TRBV5-1 to TRBJ1-4; TRBD1 matches 8 bases. The sequence came from a man aged 18 to 29 in good health and CMV-seropositive. Material for sequencing was PBMCs. The CDR3 DNA reads TGCGCCAGCAGCTTCGGACAGGGTACTGAAAAACTGTTTTTT. It specifies CASSFGQGTEKLFF.